This TCR beta chain comes out of a study of cytomegalovirus exposure and HLA in healthy donors. Study-wide background: Researchers found that around 80% of just under 400 genotyped donors fell within the Caucasian-associated ancestry cluster. General observations from the study: Association with HLA alleles at 0.05 false discovery rate was found for around 17,000 TCR beta sequences in a later analysis. In a later analysis, V- and J-gene trimming of beta chains associated with a DCLRE1C missense variant, replicated independently.

A multiplex PCR was run with 60 Vbeta primers and 13 Jbeta primers. Produced via immunoSEQ multiplex PCR; TCRdb's table is partial and in-frame only. Of about 200,000 clones in the sample, about 90% were seen once. Trimming took off 3 bases at V and 2 bases at J, with 8 bases between the two ends. Looked up from germline, CDR1 is SGDLS and CDR2 is YYNGEE. The CDR3 is 14 residues long. With regard to this clone: Antigen: not known.

Sequencing input: PBMCs. The chain is built from TRBV9 and TRBJ2-2, with D unclear. The source is a man aged 30 to 39 in good health and CMV-seronegative. The CDR3 here is CASSALTNTGELFF. The CDR3 DNA reads TGTGCCAGCAGCGCGCTTACAAACACCGGGGAGCTGTTTTTT.